Below, 25 T cell receptor beta chains from the same sample are listed, as sequenced in a study of shared clonotypes between healthy human individuals. Naive CD8 cells lacked CD45RO, underwent positive selection for CCR7 and left out terminally differentiated effector memory CD45RA+ cells. Sequencing was performed with immunoSEQ multiplex PCR; in TCRdb, only in-frame clones are kept and a portion is missing. The sample includes more than 600,000 clones, 92% of them seen just once. The sample taken for sequencing was naive CD8+ T cells sorted from blood. The source of these receptors is a man aged 30-40 years in good health.

The genes are TRBV10-2 and TRBJ2-2, with 10 bases aligning to TRBD2. With V trimmed by 8 bases and J by 6 bases, 9 bases remained unmatched. The CDR3 loop spans 15 amino acids. The germline gives CDR1 WSHSY, CDR2 SAAADI. CDR3 amino acids: CASVTSGLRAGELFF. The CDR3 DNA reads TGCGCCAGCGTGACTAGCGGGCTTAGGGCCGGGGAGCTGTTTTTT.

The sample holds a few counts of this clone. The V and J genes are TRBV27 and TRBJ1-5; D is uncertain. The germline V gene has CDR1 MNHEY and CDR2 SMNVEV (reference sequence). Trimming took 4 bases from V and 8 from J, leaving 12 bases between them. The length of the CDR3 is 13 residues. The CDR3 protein is CASSWGISKPQHF. The CDR3 DNA reads TGTGCCAGCAGTTGGGGAATAAGTAAGCCCCAGCATTTT.

V and J are TRBV19 and TRBJ2-3, with TRBD2 matching 14 bases. Looked up from germline, CDR1 is LNHDA and CDR2 is SQIVND (reference sequence). The CDR3 is 17 residues long. The V segment lost 3 bases and the J segment 6 bases; nucleotides outside the gene matches: 8. CDR3 bases: TGTGCCAGTAGTATCCCCCGACTAGCGGGAGGGGAGGATACGCAGTATTTT. Protein product: CASSIPRLAGGEDTQYF.

V usage is TRBV7-6 and J usage is TRBJ2-7; D assignment may be TRBD1 or TRBD2 (5 bases each). The ends were cut back, 3 bases at V and 4 bases at J, with 19 bases in the middle. The V gene's germline CDR1 is SGHVS and CDR2 FNYEAQ. CDR3 length: 16 residues. The CDR3 loop is CASSFGASNSLYEQYF. CDR3 DNA: TGTGCCAGCAGCTTCGGGGCTAGCAACTCCCTATACGAGCAGTACTTC.

This chain connects TRBV7-9 to TRBJ2-1; possibly TRBD1 for D (6 bases). From germline, CDR1 is SEHNR and CDR2 FQNEAQ (reference sequence). The V end lost 5 bases, the J end lost 12 bases, and 17 bases lay between the germline ends. The CDR3 covers 13 residues. CDR3 region: CASSLRGVATQFF. The DNA for the CDR3 is TGTGCCAGCAGCCTCAGGGGCGTTGCGACGCAGTTCTTC. Full variable domain (rest looked up from reference TRBV7-9 and TRBJ2-1): DTGVSQNPRHKITKRGQNVTFRCDPISEHNRLYWYRQTLGQGPEFLTYFQNEAQLEKSRLLSDRFSAERPKGSFSTLEIQRTEQGDSAMYLCASSLRGVATQFFGPGTRLTVL.

The V and J genes are TRBV6-1 and TRBJ1-2; TRBD1 matches 7 bases. Germline assignment: CDR1 MNHNS and CDR2 SASEGT. The CDR3 spans 16 residues. J gave up 8 bases and V 2 bases, and 14 bases lay outside the gene matches. CDR3 region: CASSESWTGWPGGYTF. The CDR3 nucleotides are TGTGCCAGCAGTGAATCTTGGACAGGATGGCCAGGCGGCTACACCTTC.

J is TRBJ2-7 and V is TRBV27; 7 bases are shared with TRBD1. Germline assignment: CDR1 MNHEY and CDR2 SMNVEV (reference sequence). CDR3 length: 16 amino acids. With V trimmed by 2 bases and J by 3 bases, 10 bases remained unmatched. As DNA, the CDR3 is TGTGCCAGCAGTTTAACCCCGTACAGGGGAAGCTACGAGCAGTACTTC. Encoded protein: CASSLTPYRGSYEQYF.

The chain employs TRBV19 and TRBJ1-5; 7 bases fit TRBD1. V trimming: 5 bases; J trimming: 7 bases; junction bases outside the gene matches: 8. There are 14 residues in the CDR3. Germline V gene data show CDR1 as LNHDA and CDR2 as SQIVND (reference sequence). CDR3 residues: CASSWGTALQPQHF. The CDR3 DNA reads TGTGCCAGTAGTTGGGGGACAGCACTACAGCCCCAGCATTTT.

This clone appeared once. This sequence joins TRBV27 and TRBJ1-2; no clear D gene. V was shortened by 4 bases and J by 8 bases, with 14 bases between the two germline ends. This CDR3 spans 13 amino acids. The germline gives CDR1 MNHEY, CDR2 SMNVEV (reference sequence). The CDR3 sequence: CASSSGRTEGYTF. CDR3 bases: TGTGCCAGCAGTTCCGGACGTACGGAGGGCTACACCTTC.

The rearrangement links TRBV7-8 to TRBJ2-1; 12 positions match TRBD2. There are 18 residues in the CDR3. CDR1 and CDR2 from the germline V gene are SGHVS and FQNEAQ. With 4 bases clipped from V and 5 bases from J, the junction kept 12 bases outside the gene matches. The CDR3 bases are TGTGCCAGCAGCTCCGATCTGTCTAGCGGGAGGGTTGACAATGAGCAGTTCTTC. It codes for CASSSDLSSGRVDNEQFF.

The count of this clone is one. The J gene is TRBJ2-1, the V gene TRBV28, with 10 bases identical to TRBD2. CDR1 and CDR2 (germline): MDHEN, SYDVKM. The CDR3 is made up of 15 amino acids. V shed 6 bases, J shed 4 bases, and the junction held 6 bases outside the gene matches. DNA of the CDR3: TGTGCCAGCAGCGCGACACTAGCGGGGTACAATGAGCAGTTCTTC. Translated: CASSATLAGYNEQFF.

The J gene is TRBJ2-7, the V gene TRBV5-5; 9 positions match TRBD2. The CDR3 contains 16 residues. With 3 bases clipped from V and 1 base from J, the junction kept 8 bases outside the gene matches. Germline CDR1 reads SGHKS; CDR2 reads YYEKEE (reference sequence). CDR3: CASSSGLAGLSYEQYF. DNA of the CDR3: TGTGCCAGCAGCTCGGGCCTAGCGGGATTATCCTACGAGCAGTACTTC.

There are a few counts of this clone. This rearrangement joins TRBV7-9 to TRBJ2-2; no reliable D call. This CDR3 contains 15 residues. The germline V gene has CDR1 SEHNR and CDR2 FQNEAQ (reference sequence). Trimming removed 1 base at V and 5 bases at J, with 11 bases between. The DNA for the CDR3 is TGTGCCAGCAGCTTAGATCCCCCTAGAACCGGGGAGCTGTTTTTT. This encodes CASSLDPPRTGELFF.

The gene calls are TRBV29-1 and TRBJ2-1, with D possibly TRBD2 on 6 matching bases. Germline loops: CDR1 SQVTM, CDR2 ANQGSEA. The CDR3 is made up of 18 amino acids. Trimming removed 5 bases from V and 12 bases from J, with 35 bases in between. This CDR3 is CSVITALRRRGMGPRQFF. The CDR3 DNA sequence: TGCAGCGTTATTACGGCGCTACGGCGGCGCGGGATGGGGCCTAGGCAGTTCTTC.

The rearrangement links TRBV11-2 to TRBJ2-1; 14 positions match TRBD2. V was clipped by 5 bases and J by 4 bases; unmatched bases: 7. Germline V gives CDR1 SGHAT, CDR2 FQNNGV. The CDR3 is 17 residues long. CDR3 protein: CASSRTRTSGGYNEQFF. CDR3 nucleotide sequence: TGTGCCAGCAGCCGAACTCGGACTAGCGGGGGGTACAATGAGCAGTTCTTC.

DNA for the CDR3: TGTGCTAGTGGTTTGGATACCGGCGAGCAGTTCTTC. Protein: CASGLDTGEQFF. The chain employs TRBV12-5 and TRBJ2-1; D not resolved. CDR1 and CDR2 (germline): LGHNT, FRNRAP. V was trimmed by 1 base and J by 10 bases, leaving 8 bases between them. The CDR3 is 12 amino acids.

The CDR3 is CASSPLPLVVPRDEQFF. CDR3 in DNA: TGTGCCAGCAGTCCGTTGCCATTAGTGGTCCCACGGGATGAGCAGTTCTTC. The chain combines TRBV28 with TRBJ2-1; D unclear. The CDR3 is 17 amino acids. Trimming stripped 5 bases from V and 8 bases from J, with 25 bases between. Germline V gene data show CDR1 as MDHEN and CDR2 as SYDVKM.

The rearrangement links TRBV6-5 to TRBJ2-7; D might be TRBD1 (5 bases). Trimming removed 3 bases from V and 3 bases from J, with 9 bases in between. CDR1 and CDR2 (germline): MNHEY, SVGAGI. The CDR3 runs 13 residues. The CDR3 here is CASSYGDSYEQYF. DNA for the CDR3: TGTGCCAGCAGTTATGGAGACAGCTACGAGCAGTACTTC.

This clone appeared a single time. The J gene is TRBJ1-2, the V gene TRBV18, with D perhaps matching TRBD1 (5 bases). This CDR3 comprises 15 residues. Germline V lookup: CDR1 KGHSH, CDR2 LQKENI. Trimming removed 3 bases from V and 6 bases from J, with 17 bases in between. CDR3 bases: TGTGCCAGCTCACCTCCGAGGGGAGCGGGAAATGGCTACACCTTC. Its protein product is CASSPPRGAGNGYTF.

In regard to this clone: Distinct nucleotide sequences in the sample also encode this CDR3. The rearrangement links TRBV7-9 to TRBJ2-2, with D uncertain. Trimming cost V 5 bases and J 1 base, with 5 bases left between them. Germline V gene lookup returns CDR1 SEHNR and CDR2 FQNEAQ (reference sequence). The CDR3 has 13 amino acids. CDR3 bases: TGTGCCAGCAGCCCTGAGAACACCGGGGAGCTGTTTTTT. Its translation is CASSPENTGELFF.

The rearrangement links TRBV7-9 to TRBJ1-2; 9 nucleotides align to TRBD1. Germline V lookup: CDR1 SEHNR, CDR2 FQNEAQ (reference sequence). Trimming removed 7 bases from V and 3 bases from J; junction bases left unmatched: 6. The CDR3 has 14 amino acids. CDR3 sequence (DNA): TGTGCCAGCACCTCGGGACAGGGCCACTATGGCTACACCTTC. Its translation: CASTSGQGHYGYTF.

The gene calls are TRBV10-3 and TRBJ2-7; no clear D. The CDR3 runs to 13 residues. The V end was cut by 5 bases, the J end by 2 bases, with 10 bases between. Germline V gives CDR1 ENHRY, CDR2 SYGVKD. The CDR3 protein is CAISYDTTYEQYF. DNA of the CDR3: TGTGCCATCAGTTACGATACGACCTACGAGCAGTACTTC.

The chain recombines TRBV6-4 with TRBJ2-1; D may be TRBD2 (5 bases). Germline CDR1 and CDR2: MRHNA and SNTAGT. The CDR3 runs 13 residues. V was clipped by 4 bases and J by 8 bases, with 12 bases between them. The CDR3 bases are TGTGCCAGCAGTGGCGACTACTTAGATGAGCAGTTCTTC. Protein product: CASSGDYLDEQFF.

V is TRBV7-9 and J is TRBJ1-1; D perhaps matches TRBD1 (5 bases). The CDR3 covers 15 residues. The germline V and J ends were trimmed by 5 bases and 1 base, with 14 bases remaining between them. Germline V gives CDR1 SEHNR, CDR2 FQNEAQ (reference sequence). The DNA of the CDR3 is TGTGCCAGCAGCCCAAGCTCAGGGTGGAACACTGAAGCTTTCTTT. Translation: CASSPSSGWNTEAFF. The full variable domain, its missing parts supplied by reference TRBV7-9 and TRBJ1-1, is DTGVSQNPRHKITKRGQNVTFRCDPISEHNRLYWYRQTLGQGPEFLTYFQNEAQLEKSRLLSDRFSAERPKGSFSTLEIQRTEQGDSAMYLCASSPSSGWNTEAFFGQGTRLTVV.

The rearrangement uses TRBV5-4 and TRBJ2-3; 8 bases fit TRBD2. The germline gives CDR1 SGHNT, CDR2 YYREEE (reference sequence). The CDR3 is 16 residues long. V lost 2 bases to trimming and J lost 1 base; unmatched junction nucleotides: 6. The CDR3 DNA is TGTGCCAGCAGCTTAGCGGGAGTCGACGGCACAGATACGCAGTATTTT. Protein sequence: CASSLAGVDGTDTQYF.